These 27 T cell receptor beta chains were sequenced from one sample in a study of T cell responses to AZD1222 COVID-19 vaccine. TCRdb's copy holds only in-frame clones and misses some; the assay was immunoSEQ multiplex PCR. The sample includes approximately 180,000 clones, approximately 90% of them seen just once. The sample consisted of peripheral blood, taken on day 0 of AZD1222 vaccination. All receptors come from an adult in good health.

This chain uses TRBV5-4 with TRBJ2-7; 9 bases align to TRBD1. The J segment lost 2 bases and the V segment lost 9 bases, leaving 9 bases of the junction unmatched. This CDR3 spans 14 amino acids. Germline CDR1 and CDR2: SGHNT and YYREEE (reference sequence). DNA for the CDR3: TGTGCCACCGAAGACGGGACAGGGACCTACGAGCAGTACTTC. Protein sequence: CATEDGTGTYEQYF.

V usage is TRBV29-1 and J usage is TRBJ1-4; D perhaps matches TRBD1 (6 bases). This CDR3 region has 12 residues. V was clipped by 7 bases and J by 11 bases, with 17 bases between them. Germline CDR1 is SQVTM and CDR2 is ANQGSEA. The CDR3 DNA follows: TGCAGCGGATTGGAATCCGGACAGAAACTGTTTTTT. It specifies CSGLESGQKLFF.

The J gene is TRBJ1-1, the V gene TRBV12-3 or TRBV12-4; D is undetermined. The CDR3 consists of 12 residues. The V end was cut by 5 bases, the J end by 6 bases, with 10 bases between. In nucleotides, the CDR3 is TGTGCCAGCAGTCCCCCGAGGGCTGAAGCTTTCTTT. This encodes CASSPPRAEAFF.

This chain connects TRBV5-4 to TRBJ1-2, with TRBD1 matching over 12 bases. Germline V gives CDR1 SGHNT, CDR2 YYREEE (reference sequence). The CDR3 contains 15 residues. V lost 4 bases to trimming and J lost 4 bases; unmatched junction nucleotides: 5. In DNA, the CDR3 is TGTGCCAGCAGCCGCATGGGACAGGGGGCCTATGGCTACACCTTC. It yields the protein CASSRMGQGAYGYTF.

The V gene is TRBV7-8, the J gene TRBJ2-2, with D unresolved. V lost 8 bases and J 4 bases, leaving 17 bases between the germline ends. Germline CDR1 SGHVS, CDR2 FQNEAQ. The CDR3 sequence is 15 residues long. The CDR3: CASFLVRVGTGELFF. DNA for the CDR3: TGTGCCAGCTTTCTGGTTCGGGTTGGCACCGGGGAGCTGTTTTTT. The variable domain in full, with the rest retrieved from reference TRBV7-8 and TRBJ2-2, is GAGVSQSPRYKVAKRGQDVALRCDPISGHVSLFWYQQALGQGPEFLTYFQNEAQLDKSGLPSDRFFAERPEGSVSTLKIQRTQQEDSAVYLCASFLVRVGTGELFFGEGSRLTVL.

This chain joins TRBV3-1 (or the pseudogene TRBV3-2) and TRBJ1-1; 12 bases align to TRBD1. Germline V gene lookup returns CDR1 LGHDT and CDR2 YNNKEL (reference sequence). The CDR3 runs 14 residues. The J segment lost 11 bases and the V segment lost 3 bases, leaving 7 bases of the junction unmatched. CDR3: CASSQLGTGGRAFF. The CDR3, as DNA: TGTGCCAGCAGCCAGCTAGGGACAGGGGGCCGTGCTTTCTTT.

CDR3 sequence reads: CASRTTGSNEQFF. Here the CDR3 DNA reads TGTGCCAGCAGGACGACAGGGTCAAATGAGCAGTTCTTC. V and J are TRBV12-3 or TRBV12-4 and TRBJ2-1; the match to TRBD1 covers 7 bases. The CDR3 contains 13 residues. Trimming removed 6 bases from V and 7 bases from J; junction bases left unmatched: 6.

In this sample, this clone turned up many times. The chain employs TRBV6-4 and TRBJ2-1, with 9 nucleotides matching TRBD2. The CDR3 totals 15 residues. V lost 3 bases, J lost 10 bases, and 10 bases stayed unmatched. Germline CDR1 and CDR2: MRHNA and SNTAGT. The CDR3 here is CASSERVAGEEEQFF. The DNA for the CDR3 is TGTGCCAGCAGTGAACGAGTAGCGGGAGAGGAGGAGCAGTTCTTC.

V gene TRBV2 combines with J gene TRBJ1-6, with D uncertain. Trimming took 7 bases from V and 7 from J, leaving 17 bases between them. There are 15 residues in the CDR3. CDR1 and CDR2 (germline): SNHLY, FYNNEI. The CDR3 region is CASTDLRAGNSPLHF. The CDR3 region has the DNA TGTGCCAGCACCGACCTACGTGCGGGAAATTCACCCCTCCACTTT.

This clone came up once. The CDR3 nucleotides read TGTGCCAGCAGCTTAACAGGGGGAAGGTCACCCCTCCACTTT. Its translation is CASSLTGGRSPLHF. The genes are TRBV7-3 and TRBJ1-6; perhaps TRBD1 as D (6 bases). The germline V and J ends were trimmed by 0 bases and 10 bases, with 10 bases remaining between them. The CDR3 totals 14 residues. CDR1 is SGHTA, CDR2 FQGTGA, per germline. The whole variable domain, remainder taken from reference TRBV7-3 and TRBJ1-6, is GAGVSQTPSNKVTEKGKYVELRCDPISGHTALYWYRQSLGQGPEFLIYFQGTGAADDSGLPNDRFFAVRPEGSVSTLKIQRTERGDSAVYLCASSLTGGRSPLHFGNGTRLTVT.

The gene calls are TRBV7-9 and TRBJ1-6; unclear D gene. The CDR3 is 13 amino acids. V lost 2 bases and J 7 bases, leaving 6 bases between the germline ends. Germline CDR1 is SEHNR and CDR2 is FQNEAQ (reference sequence). CDR3: CASSLNDNSPLHF. CDR3 bases: TGTGCCAGCAGCTTAAATGACAATTCACCCCTCCACTTT.

This clone was picked up one time. V gene TRBV19 combines with J gene TRBJ2-3, with TRBD2 matching over 13 bases. V was pared by 3 bases and J by 5 bases, with 5 bases of the junction left unmatched. Germline CDR1 and CDR2: LNHDA and SQIVND (reference sequence). The CDR3 covers 16 residues. The CDR3 loop is CASSIRTSGRGDTQYF. In DNA, the CDR3 is TGTGCCAGTAGTATCCGGACTAGCGGGAGAGGAGATACGCAGTATTTT.

The J gene is TRBJ1-2, the V gene TRBV6-5; 7 bases align to TRBD1. CDR3 length: 14 residues. The J segment lost 4 bases and the V segment lost 5 bases, leaving 7 bases of the junction unmatched. Germline V CDR1 and CDR2: MNHEY, SVGAGI. The CDR3 is CASSPFRDSYGYTF. The CDR3 bases are TGTGCCAGCAGTCCGTTTAGGGACAGCTATGGCTACACCTTC.

Points on this clone: This sample includes further DNA sequences coding for the same CDR3. The chain is built from TRBV27 and TRBJ2-1, with 15 bases identical to TRBD2. The CDR3 runs to 14 residues. The germline gives CDR1 MNHEY, CDR2 SMNVEV (reference sequence). J lost 10 bases, V lost 6 bases, and 4 bases had no gene match. CDR3 amino acids: CASSPGTSGREQFF. CDR3 DNA sequence: TGTGCCAGCAGCCCTGGGACTAGCGGGAGGGAGCAGTTCTTC.

The chain employs TRBV19 and TRBJ1-2, with 9 bases fitting TRBD1. CDR1 LNHDA and CDR2 SQIVND come from the germline V gene (reference sequence). V was clipped by 5 bases and J by 3 bases; unmatched bases: 4. The CDR3 runs to 14 residues. CDR3 coding DNA: TGTGCCAGTAGTTGGGGACAGGGCGACTATGGCTACACCTTC. As protein: CASSWGQGDYGYTF.

The rearrangement joins TRBV6-5 to TRBJ1-2; weak D call: TRBD1 (5 bases). Germline CDR1 is MNHEY and CDR2 is SVGAGI. The CDR3 runs to 11 residues. Trimming took 7 bases from V and 4 from J, leaving 7 bases between them. CDR3 residues: CASTQGYGYTF. The CDR3 nucleotides read TGTGCCAGCACGCAGGGCTATGGCTACACCTTC.

The J gene is TRBJ2-3, the V gene TRBV5-1; D is unclear. The CDR3 extends over 11 amino acids. Trimming cost V 3 bases and J 5 bases, with 4 bases left between them. CDR1 is SGHRS and CDR2 is YFSETQ in the germline V gene. The CDR3 here is CASSWEDTQYF. As DNA, the CDR3 is TGCGCCAGCAGCTGGGAAGATACGCAGTATTTT.

The rearrangement links TRBV18 to TRBJ2-1; 7 nucleotides align to TRBD2. The V gene end was trimmed by 3 bases and the J gene end by 8 bases; junction bases not matched to a gene: 7. The CDR3 consists of 14 residues. Germline V CDR1 and CDR2: KGHSH, LQKENI. DNA for the CDR3: TGTGCCAGCTCACCCGGGACTACGAGCTATGAGCAGTTCTTC. It yields the protein CASSPGTTSYEQFF.

The rearrangement links TRBV5-5 to TRBJ2-2, with 10 bases aligning to TRBD2. V shed 0 bases, J shed 4 bases, and the junction held 9 bases outside the gene matches. The CDR3 totals 18 residues. Germline values: CDR1 SGHKS, CDR2 YYEKEE (reference sequence). The CDR3 protein is CASSLEASGSGVTGELFF. The CDR3 DNA is TGTGCCAGCAGCTTGGAGGCTAGCGGGAGTGGGGTCACCGGGGAGCTGTTTTTT.

V is TRBV11-2 and J is TRBJ1-1, with 8 nucleotides matching TRBD1. From germline, CDR1 is SGHAT and CDR2 FQNNGV. Losses at the gene ends were 1 base for V and 0 bases for J; bases not matched to a gene: 7. The CDR3 covers 17 residues. The CDR3 DNA reads as TGTGCCAGCAGCTTAGGGACAGGGCCCTTCATGAACACTGAAGCTTTCTTT. Translating it yields CASSLGTGPFMNTEAFF. Full variable domain (missing parts from reference TRBV11-2 and TRBJ1-1): EAGVAQSPRYKIIEKRQSVAFWCNPISGHATLYWYQQILGQGPKLLIQFQNNGVVDDSQLPKDRFSAERLKGVDSTLKIQPAKLEDSAVYLCASSLGTGPFMNTEAFFGQGTRLTVV.

This clone occurred a few times. The chain recombines TRBV29-1 with TRBJ1-2, with 7 bases aligning to TRBD1. The CDR3 has 14 residues. Germline CDR1 reads SQVTM; CDR2 reads ANQGSEA. The ends lost 7 bases at V and 6 bases at J; junction bases unmatched: 14. CDR3 in amino acids: CSAKAVTGSDGYTF. The CDR3 DNA sequence: TGCAGCGCTAAGGCGGTGACAGGGAGTGATGGCTACACCTTC. The full variable domain, completed using reference TRBV29-1 and TRBJ1-2, is SAVISQKPSRDICQRGTSLTIQCQVDSQVTMMFWYRQQPGQSLTLIATANQGSEATYESGFVIDKFPISRPNLTFSTLTVSNMSPEDSSIYLCSAKAVTGSDGYTFGSGTRLTVV.

The chain combines TRBV4-1 with TRBJ1-5; D is unresolved. Germline V gives CDR1 MGHRA, CDR2 YSYEKL. CDR3 size: 15 residues. V was clipped by 0 bases and J by 1 base, with 7 bases between them. As DNA, the CDR3 is TGCGCCAGCAGCCAAGAAACGGGAAGCAATCAGCCCCAGCATTTT. This encodes CASSQETGSNQPQHF.

V usage is TRBV5-1 and J usage is TRBJ2-3; D remains unclear. The CDR3 covers 11 residues. V lost 0 bases, J lost 5 bases, and 1 base lay in between. CDR1 SGHRS and CDR2 YFSETQ come from the germline V gene. The CDR3 here is CASSLVDTQYF. The CDR3 DNA reads as TGCGCCAGCAGCTTGGTAGATACGCAGTATTTT.

In DNA, the CDR3 is TGTGCCAGCAGCTTAACTAGCGGGAGGGCCCGGCTAGAGACCCAGTACTTC. It is translated as CASSLTSGRARLETQYF. The V and J genes are TRBV7-2 and TRBJ2-5; 13 bases agree with TRBD2. Germline V gives CDR1 SGHTA, CDR2 FQGNSA. V shed 2 bases and J 4 bases; nucleotides not matched to a gene: 7. The CDR3 loop spans 17 amino acids.

This clone appeared a few times. The V gene is TRBV14, the J gene TRBJ2-3, with D uncertain. This CDR3 spans 13 amino acids. The ends were cut back, 5 bases at V and 4 bases at J, with 10 bases in the middle. Germline V CDR1 and CDR2: SGHDN, FVKESK. This CDR3 reads CASSFDGPDTQYF. The CDR3 DNA reads as TGTGCCAGCAGCTTCGACGGGCCAGATACGCAGTATTTT.

This sequence joins TRBV5-5 and TRBJ1-6, with D uncertain. The germline V gene encodes CDR1 SGHKS and CDR2 YYEKEE (reference sequence). CDR3 length equals 17 residues. V was cut by 3 bases and J by 0 bases, with 13 bases left in between. CDR3: CASSSEGTLSYNSPLHF. DNA of the CDR3: TGTGCCAGCAGCTCTGAAGGCACCCTCTCCTATAATTCACCCCTCCACTTT. The full variable domain, completed using reference TRBV5-5 and TRBJ1-6, is DAGVTQSPTHLIKTRGQQVTLRCSPISGHKSVSWYQQVLGQGPQFIFQYYEKEERGRGNFPDRFSARQFPNYSSELNVNALLLGDSALYLCASSSEGTLSYNSPLHFGNGTRLTVT.

The chain is built from TRBV6-5 and TRBJ2-3; 7 bases line up with TRBD2. Germline-derived CDR1 and CDR2 are MNHEY and SVGAGI. This CDR3 has 16 amino acids. V shed 0 bases and J 5 bases; nucleotides not matched to a gene: 8. CDR3 sequence: CASSYSPGGLKDTQYF. CDR3 in DNA: TGTGCCAGCAGTTACTCGCCGGGAGGCTTAAAAGATACGCAGTATTTT.